This section outlines one T cell receptor (beta chain) sequence together with its context. Its antigen is unknown. The CDR3 covers 12 residues. Germline V gives CDR1 SGHAT, CDR2 FQNNGV. V lost 4 bases and J 0 bases, leaving 4 bases between the germline ends. The protocol was immunoSEQ multiplex PCR, while the TCRdb copy is restricted to in-frame clones and leaves out a portion. This table has 95,000 to 130,000 clones, just over 90% appearing once. The data stem from a study of graft-versus-host responses after intestinal transplantation. The study, taken as a whole, reports: In patients with graft-donor T cell macrochimerism, allograft graft-versus-host to host-versus-graft clonal ratios were high.

The receptor was isolated from a human donor who received an intestinal transplant. The chain recombines TRBV11-2 with TRBJ2-7; no clear D gene. Sequenced here: unstimulated CD4+ T cells sorted from spleen or lymph node cells, sampled before intestinal transplant. This CDR3 reads CASSSLSYEQYF. CDR3 nucleotide sequence: TGTGCCAGCAGCTCACTCTCCTACGAGCAGTACTTC.